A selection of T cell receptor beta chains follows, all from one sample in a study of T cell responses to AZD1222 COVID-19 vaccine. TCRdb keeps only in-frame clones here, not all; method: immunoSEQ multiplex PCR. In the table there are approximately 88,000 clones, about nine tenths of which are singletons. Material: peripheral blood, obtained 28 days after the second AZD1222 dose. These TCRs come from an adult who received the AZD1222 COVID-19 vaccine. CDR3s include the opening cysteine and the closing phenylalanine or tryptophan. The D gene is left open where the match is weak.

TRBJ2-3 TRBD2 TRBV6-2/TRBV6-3 TGTGCCAGCAGTTATAGGGCTAGCGGGGGGACCTCCCGCACAGATACGCAGTATTTT CASSYRASGGTSRTDTQYF
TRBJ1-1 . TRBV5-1 TGCGCCAGCAGCTTGGGTTCGGACACTGAAGCTTTCTTT CASSLGSDTEAFF
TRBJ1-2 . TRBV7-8 TGTGCCAGCAGCTTGGCGGGCAGTAATCTCTATGGCTACACCTTC CASSLAGSNLYGYTF
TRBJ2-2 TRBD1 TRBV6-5 TGTGCCAGCGGATTCGCGACAGGGAACAGTGGGGAGCTGTTTTTT CASGFATGNSGELFF
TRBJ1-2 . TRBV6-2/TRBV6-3 TGTGCCAGCAGTTACGGAGGGATGGTCTATGGCTACACCTTC CASSYGGMVYGYTF
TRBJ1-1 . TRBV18 TGTGCCAGCTCACCAGCGGGTGGGGGATATACTGAAGCTTTCTTT CASSPAGGGYTEAFF
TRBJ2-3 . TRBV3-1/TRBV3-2 TGTGCCAGCAGCCCCCGCAAGGGAGCTTATACGCAGTATTTT CASSPRKGAYTQYF
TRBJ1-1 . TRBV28 TGTGCCAGCAGTTTAAGCTCAGGGGATCGGAAAGCTTTCTTT CASSLSSGDRKAFF
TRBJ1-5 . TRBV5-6 TGTGCCAGCAGCTTGGACGATCAGCCCCAGCATTTT CASSLDDQPQHF
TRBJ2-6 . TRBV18 TGTGCCAGCTCACCATACGGGATCTCTGGGGCCAACGTCCTGACTTTC CASSPYGISGANVLTF
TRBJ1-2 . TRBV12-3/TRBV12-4 TGTGCCAGCAGGGGCAGGGCAGATGGCTACACCTTC CASRGRADGYTF
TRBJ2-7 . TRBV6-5 TGTGCCAGCAGTTGGTCCCCTCACTCCTACGAGCAGTACTTC CASSWSPHSYEQYF
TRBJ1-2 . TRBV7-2 TGTGCCAGCAGACAGAACTATGGCTACACCTTC CASRQNYGYTF
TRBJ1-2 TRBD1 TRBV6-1 TGTGCCAGCAGTGATGTCAGGGGGCTTAATGGCTACACCTTC CASSDVRGLNGYTF
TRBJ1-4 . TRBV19 TGTGCCAGTAGTCCAGGAATGGAAAAACTGTTTTTT CASSPGMEKLFF
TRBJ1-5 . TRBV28 TGTGCCAGCAGTGTCTACAGGGAAAGAAAGCCCCAGCATTTT CASSVYRERKPQHF
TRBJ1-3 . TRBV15 TGTGCCACCAGCAGAGATGATAAGATCTCTGGAAACACCATATATTTT CATSRDDKISGNTIYF
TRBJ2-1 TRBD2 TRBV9 TGTGCCAGCAGCGTCCACCTTAGCGGGGGGGTGAATGAGCAGTTCTTC CASSVHLSGGVNEQFF